This TCR beta chain was recorded in a study of tumor-infiltrating lymphocytes in primary liver carcinoma. Investigators took RNA and DNA out together from roughly 21-30 mg of unsorted bulk tissue. Tumor regions sampled: superior, inferior, left, right poles, and centre. Reverse transcription of 450 to 500 ng total RNA with a constant-region primer produced TCR beta cDNA. Libraries for TCR beta were built through three nested multiplex PCR rounds, which together made up a slightly modified ARM-PCR procedure. It was with TRBV1-TRBV30 forward primers and a C-beta reverse primer that the first two PCR rounds were run, at roughly 10 cycles each. TCRdb independently ran MiXCR on the multiplex PCR reads; one entry per CDR3 protein. Of fewer than 40,000 distinct CDR3 sequences in the sample, 71% are singletons; the top ten hold under 40%. The germline CDR1 and CDR2 sequences are SGHVS and FQNEAQ. This CDR3 has 14 residues.

Of note for this clonotype: At one end the junction does not follow the germline gene, possibly because of a read error.

The sequenced material came from liver tumor tissue from sampling region 3. The subset was: tumor region T3, left-lateral pole. This chain joins TRBV7-8 and TRBJ2-2; perhaps TRBD2 as D (5 bases). This clonotype originated in a woman aged 30 to 39 with primary liver carcinoma and hepatitis B virus infection. This CDR3 reads CASSLARVAGKLFF. As DNA, the CDR3 is TGTGCCAGCAGCTTAGCCAGAGTCGCCGGGAAGCTGTTTTTT.